This T cell receptor beta chain was recorded in a study of fetal regulatory T cell absence and autoimmunity. As for the study in general: Without clinical diabetes, IPEX patients showed exocrine pancreas autoimmunity.

This was a survey-level run. The repertoire was sequenced with immunoSEQ multiplex PCR; TCRdb's copy has only in-frame clones and lacks some. Here the sample spans some 44,000 clones, roughly 80% being singletons. To note about this clone: Its specificity is unknown.

General observations from the study: The oligoclonal enrichment was interpreted as supporting antigen-driven pancreatic autoimmunity before birth in IPEX syndrome. Some top pancreas TCR clones were over 100-fold enriched versus cord blood.

The CDR3 spans 17 residues. V trimming: 0 bases; J trimming: 4 bases; junction bases outside the gene matches: 9. Germline assignment: CDR1 MGHRA and CDR2 YSYEKL. The chain couples TRBV4-1 to TRBJ1-5; 7 bases fit TRBD1. The sample consisted of cord blood. The receptor's source is a newborn boy with IPEX syndrome. The DNA for the CDR3 is TGCGCCAGCAGCCAAGAGGGCTATCAGGGGGGGAATCAGCCCCAGCATTTT. Its protein product is CASSQEGYQGGNQPQHF.